This TCR beta chain originates from a study of shared clonotypes between healthy human individuals. Study overall: There were three CD4 naive, three CD4 memory, two CD8 naive and one CD8 memory plates per donor. Findings and caveats of the study: It was only blood that was sampled, and tissue repertoires likely differ.

The donors were adults (healthy and HIV-negative) with no recent acute infections or vaccinations. TCRdb's copy holds only in-frame clones and misses some; the assay was immunoSEQ multiplex PCR. The sample lists more than 2,000,000 clones, just over 90% occurring once. Trimming took 9 bases from V and 0 from J, leaving 15 bases between them. CDR3 size: 15 residues. In germline, CDR1 is MNHNS, CDR2 SASEGT. This clone has a single count. Its antigen is not identified. Sequencing was performed on naive CD4+ T cells from PBMCs. The subset denotes: CD45RA+ positively selected. This receptor was identified in a young man in good health. Some clones in this sample may be carry-over from other donors' samples. The V and J genes are TRBV6-1 and TRBJ1-3; no firm D call. CDR3 DNA: TGTGCCAGACGGGCCCCGGGGTCCTCTGGAAACACCATATATTTT. It specifies CARRAPGSSGNTIYF.